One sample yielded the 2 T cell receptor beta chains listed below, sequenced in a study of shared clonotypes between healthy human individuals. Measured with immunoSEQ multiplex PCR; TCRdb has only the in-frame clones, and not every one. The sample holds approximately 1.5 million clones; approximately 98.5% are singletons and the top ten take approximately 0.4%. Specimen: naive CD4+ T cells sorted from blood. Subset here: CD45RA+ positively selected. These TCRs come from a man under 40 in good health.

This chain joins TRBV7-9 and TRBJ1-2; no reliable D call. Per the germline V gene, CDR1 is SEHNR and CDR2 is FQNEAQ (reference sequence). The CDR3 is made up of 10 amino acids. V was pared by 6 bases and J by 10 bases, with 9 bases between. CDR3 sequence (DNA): TGTGCCAGCAGTGGGGTGTCCTACACCTTC. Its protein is CASSGVSYTF.

Written as DNA, the CDR3 is TGCGCCAGCAGTGATAGGACAGGAGCTAACTATGGCTACACCTTC. Its protein product is CASSDRTGANYGYTF. V is TRBV10-1 and J is TRBJ1-2, with 7 bases identical to TRBD1. The V gene end was trimmed by 3 bases and the J gene end by 0 bases; junction bases not matched to a gene: 4. This CDR3 is 15 amino acids long. The V gene's germline CDR1 is WNHNN and CDR2 SYGVQD (reference sequence).